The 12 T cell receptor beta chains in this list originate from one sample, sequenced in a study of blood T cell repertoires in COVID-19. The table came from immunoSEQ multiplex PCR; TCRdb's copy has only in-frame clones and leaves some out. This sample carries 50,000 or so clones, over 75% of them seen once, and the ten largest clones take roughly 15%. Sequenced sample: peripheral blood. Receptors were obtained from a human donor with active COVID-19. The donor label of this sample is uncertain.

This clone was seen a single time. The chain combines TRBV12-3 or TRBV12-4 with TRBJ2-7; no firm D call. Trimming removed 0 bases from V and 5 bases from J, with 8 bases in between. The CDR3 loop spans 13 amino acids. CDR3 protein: CASSLAELDEQYF. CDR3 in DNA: TGTGCCAGCAGTTTAGCAGAGTTGGACGAGCAGTACTTC.

The CDR3 loop is CASSRQPISGNTIYF. The DNA of the CDR3 is TGTGCCAGCAGCCGACAGCCCATCTCTGGAAACACCATATATTTT. The gene calls are TRBV11-2 and TRBJ1-3, with a weak D call TRBD1 (5 bases). The CDR3 extends over 15 amino acids. Looked up from germline, CDR1 is SGHAT and CDR2 is FQNNGV. V lost 5 bases, J lost 0 bases, and 11 bases lay in between.

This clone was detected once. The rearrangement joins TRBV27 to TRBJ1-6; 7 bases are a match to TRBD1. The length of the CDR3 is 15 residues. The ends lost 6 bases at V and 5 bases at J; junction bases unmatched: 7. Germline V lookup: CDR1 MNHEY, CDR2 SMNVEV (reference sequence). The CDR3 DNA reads TGTGCCAGCAGGCGTCGACAGGGAAATAATTCACCCCTCCACTTT. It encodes CASRRRQGNNSPLHF.

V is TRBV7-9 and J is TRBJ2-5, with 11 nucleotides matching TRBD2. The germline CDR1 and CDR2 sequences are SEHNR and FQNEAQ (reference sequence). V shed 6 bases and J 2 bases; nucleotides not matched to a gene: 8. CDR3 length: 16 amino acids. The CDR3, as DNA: TGTGCCAGCAGTCGATCTAGCGGGGGGTCACAAGAGACCCAGTACTTC. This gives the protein CASSRSSGGSQETQYF. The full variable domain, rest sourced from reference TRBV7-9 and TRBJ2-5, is DTGVSQNPRHKITKRGQNVTFRCDPISEHNRLYWYRQTLGQGPEFLTYFQNEAQLEKSRLLSDRFSAERPKGSFSTLEIQRTEQGDSAMYLCASSRSSGGSQETQYFGPGTRLLVL.

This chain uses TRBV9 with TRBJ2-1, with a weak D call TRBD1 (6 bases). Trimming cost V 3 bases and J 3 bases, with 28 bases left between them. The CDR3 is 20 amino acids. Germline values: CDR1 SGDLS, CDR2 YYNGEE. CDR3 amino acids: CASSGPVGRTGTKNYNEQFF. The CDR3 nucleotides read TGTGCCAGCAGCGGGCCTGTGGGGCGAACAGGGACCAAAAACTACAATGAGCAGTTCTTC.

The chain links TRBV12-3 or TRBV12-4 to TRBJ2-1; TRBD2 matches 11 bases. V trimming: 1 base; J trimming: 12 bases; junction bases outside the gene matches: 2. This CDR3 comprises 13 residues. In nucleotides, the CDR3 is TGTGCCAGCAGTTTAGTGACTAGCGGGGTGCAGTTCTTC. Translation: CASSLVTSGVQFF.

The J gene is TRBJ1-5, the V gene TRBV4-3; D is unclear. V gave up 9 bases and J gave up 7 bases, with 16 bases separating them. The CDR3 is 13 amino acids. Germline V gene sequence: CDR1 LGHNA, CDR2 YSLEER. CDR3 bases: TGCGCCAGTTTAAACGATGTTAGCCAGCCCCAGCATTTT. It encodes CASLNDVSQPQHF.

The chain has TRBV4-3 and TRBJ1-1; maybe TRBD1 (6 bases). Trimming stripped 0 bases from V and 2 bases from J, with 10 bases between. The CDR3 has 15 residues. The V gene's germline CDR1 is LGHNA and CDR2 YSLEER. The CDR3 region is CASSQDFRGNTEAFF. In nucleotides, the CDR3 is TGCGCCAGCAGCCAAGATTTCAGGGGAAACACTGAAGCTTTCTTT.

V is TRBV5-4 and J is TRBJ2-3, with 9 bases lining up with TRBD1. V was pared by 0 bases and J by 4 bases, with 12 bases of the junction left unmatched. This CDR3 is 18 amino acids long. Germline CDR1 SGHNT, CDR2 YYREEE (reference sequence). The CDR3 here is CASSLVLRTGVGSDTQYF. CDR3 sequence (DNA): TGTGCCAGCAGCTTGGTCCTTCGGACAGGGGTAGGGTCAGATACGCAGTATTTT.

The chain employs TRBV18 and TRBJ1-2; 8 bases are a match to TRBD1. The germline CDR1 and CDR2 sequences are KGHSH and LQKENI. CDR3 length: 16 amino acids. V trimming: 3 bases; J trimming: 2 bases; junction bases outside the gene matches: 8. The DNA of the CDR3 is TGTGCCAGCTCACCCCTCGGGACAGGAGTAAACTATGGCTACACCTTC. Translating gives CASSPLGTGVNYGYTF.

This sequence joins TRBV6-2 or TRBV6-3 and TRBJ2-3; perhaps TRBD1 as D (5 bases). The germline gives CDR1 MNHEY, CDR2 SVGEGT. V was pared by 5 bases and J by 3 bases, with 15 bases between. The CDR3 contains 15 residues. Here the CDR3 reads CASSLQGFRTDTQYF. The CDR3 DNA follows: TGTGCCAGCAGTCTTCAGGGTTTTAGAACAGATACGCAGTATTTT.

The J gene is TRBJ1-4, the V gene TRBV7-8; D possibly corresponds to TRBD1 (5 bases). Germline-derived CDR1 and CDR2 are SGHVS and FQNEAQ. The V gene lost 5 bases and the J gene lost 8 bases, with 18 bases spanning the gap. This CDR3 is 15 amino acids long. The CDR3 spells CASSPPVGDKEKLFF. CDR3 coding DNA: TGTGCCAGCAGCCCCCCCGTAGGGGATAAGGAAAAACTGTTTTTT.